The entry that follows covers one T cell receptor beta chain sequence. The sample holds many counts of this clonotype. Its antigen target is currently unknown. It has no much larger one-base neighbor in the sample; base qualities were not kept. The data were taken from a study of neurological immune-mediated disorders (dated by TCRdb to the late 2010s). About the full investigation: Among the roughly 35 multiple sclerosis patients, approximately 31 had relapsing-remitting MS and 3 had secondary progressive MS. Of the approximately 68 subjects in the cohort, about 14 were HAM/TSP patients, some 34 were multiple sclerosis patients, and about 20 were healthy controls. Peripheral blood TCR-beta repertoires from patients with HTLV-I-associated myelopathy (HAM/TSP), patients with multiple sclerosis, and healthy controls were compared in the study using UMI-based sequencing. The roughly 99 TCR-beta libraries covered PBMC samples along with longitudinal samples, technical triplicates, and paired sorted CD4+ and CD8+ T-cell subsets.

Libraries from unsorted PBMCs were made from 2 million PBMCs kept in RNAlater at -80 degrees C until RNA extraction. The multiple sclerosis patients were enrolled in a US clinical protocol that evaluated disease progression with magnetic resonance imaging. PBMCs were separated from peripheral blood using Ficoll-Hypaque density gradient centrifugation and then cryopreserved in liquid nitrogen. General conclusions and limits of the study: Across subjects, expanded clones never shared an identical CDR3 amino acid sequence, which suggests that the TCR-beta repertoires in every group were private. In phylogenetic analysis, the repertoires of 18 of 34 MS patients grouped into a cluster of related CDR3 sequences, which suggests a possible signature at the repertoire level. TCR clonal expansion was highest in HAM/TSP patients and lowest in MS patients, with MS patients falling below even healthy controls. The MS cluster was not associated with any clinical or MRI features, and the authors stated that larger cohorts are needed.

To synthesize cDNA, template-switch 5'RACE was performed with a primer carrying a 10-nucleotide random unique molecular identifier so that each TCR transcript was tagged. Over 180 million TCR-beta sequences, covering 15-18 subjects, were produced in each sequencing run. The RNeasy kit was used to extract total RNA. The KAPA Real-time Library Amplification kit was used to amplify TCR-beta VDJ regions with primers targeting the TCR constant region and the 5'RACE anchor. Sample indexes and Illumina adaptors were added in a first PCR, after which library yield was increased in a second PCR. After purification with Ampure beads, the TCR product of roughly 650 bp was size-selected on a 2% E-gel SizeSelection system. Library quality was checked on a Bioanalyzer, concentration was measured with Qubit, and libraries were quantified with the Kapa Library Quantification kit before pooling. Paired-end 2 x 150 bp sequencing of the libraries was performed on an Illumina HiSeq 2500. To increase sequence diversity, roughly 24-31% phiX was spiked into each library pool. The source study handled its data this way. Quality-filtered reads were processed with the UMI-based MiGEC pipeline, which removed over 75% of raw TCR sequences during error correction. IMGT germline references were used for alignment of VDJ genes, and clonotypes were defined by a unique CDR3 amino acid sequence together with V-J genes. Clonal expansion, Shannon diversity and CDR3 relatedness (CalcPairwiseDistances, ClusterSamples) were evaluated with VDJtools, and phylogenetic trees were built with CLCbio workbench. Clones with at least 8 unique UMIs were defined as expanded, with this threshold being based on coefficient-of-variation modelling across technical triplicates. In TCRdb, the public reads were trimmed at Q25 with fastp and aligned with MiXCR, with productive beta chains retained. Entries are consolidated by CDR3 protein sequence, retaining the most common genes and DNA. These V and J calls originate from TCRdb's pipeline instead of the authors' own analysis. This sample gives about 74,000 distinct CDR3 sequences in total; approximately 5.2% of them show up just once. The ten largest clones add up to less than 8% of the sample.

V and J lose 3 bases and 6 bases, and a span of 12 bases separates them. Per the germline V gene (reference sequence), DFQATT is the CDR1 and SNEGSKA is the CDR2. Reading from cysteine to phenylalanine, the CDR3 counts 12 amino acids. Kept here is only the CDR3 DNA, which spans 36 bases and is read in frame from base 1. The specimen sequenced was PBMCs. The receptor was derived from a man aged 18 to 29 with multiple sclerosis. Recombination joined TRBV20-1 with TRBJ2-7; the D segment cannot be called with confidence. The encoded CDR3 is CSARSRVIEQYF. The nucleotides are TGCAGTGCTAGGTCTCGGGTCATCGAGCAGTACTTC.